The clone carrying this T cell receptor beta chain was seen a handful of times. Its antigen is not identified. The sample originates from a study of T cell repertoires in cytomegalovirus infection. Study summary: The study used recently identified HLA-C-restricted and well-studied HLA-B-restricted CMV epitopes. An indication of both CMV infection and matching HLA type came from public TCR beta signatures.

In germline, CDR1 is MNHEY, CDR2 SVGAGI. Trimming cost V 0 bases and J 5 bases, with 22 bases left between them. The CDR3 runs 18 residues. MiXCR, applied by TCRdb to the reads, yields one record per CDR3 protein. The sample has around 750,000 distinct CDR3 sequences; over 25% are singletons. V and J are TRBV6-5 and TRBJ2-5, with D perhaps matching TRBD1 (6 bases). The sequence was collected from a human donor in good health (CMV status not recorded). Some clones in this sample may be carry-over from other donors' samples. The source material was cultured CD8+ T cells from PBMCs, sampled from culture after CMV antigen stimulation. In nucleotides, the CDR3 is TGTGCCAGCAGTTACTCTTATCTACTGTGGGGGCAGAATGAGACCCAGTACTTC. It translates to CASSYSYLLWGQNETQYF.